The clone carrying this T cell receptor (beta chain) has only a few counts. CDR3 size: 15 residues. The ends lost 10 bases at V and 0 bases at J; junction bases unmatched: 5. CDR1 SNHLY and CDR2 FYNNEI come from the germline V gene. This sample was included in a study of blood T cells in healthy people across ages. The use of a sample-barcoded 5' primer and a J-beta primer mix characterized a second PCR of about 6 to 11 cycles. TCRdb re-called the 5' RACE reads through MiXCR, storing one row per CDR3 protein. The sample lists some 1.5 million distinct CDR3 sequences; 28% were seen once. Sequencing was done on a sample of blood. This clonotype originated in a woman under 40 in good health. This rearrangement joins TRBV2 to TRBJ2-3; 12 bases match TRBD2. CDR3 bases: TGTGCCATTCTAGCGGGGGGGACTAGCACAGATACGCAGTATTTT. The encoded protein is CAILAGGTSTDTQYF.